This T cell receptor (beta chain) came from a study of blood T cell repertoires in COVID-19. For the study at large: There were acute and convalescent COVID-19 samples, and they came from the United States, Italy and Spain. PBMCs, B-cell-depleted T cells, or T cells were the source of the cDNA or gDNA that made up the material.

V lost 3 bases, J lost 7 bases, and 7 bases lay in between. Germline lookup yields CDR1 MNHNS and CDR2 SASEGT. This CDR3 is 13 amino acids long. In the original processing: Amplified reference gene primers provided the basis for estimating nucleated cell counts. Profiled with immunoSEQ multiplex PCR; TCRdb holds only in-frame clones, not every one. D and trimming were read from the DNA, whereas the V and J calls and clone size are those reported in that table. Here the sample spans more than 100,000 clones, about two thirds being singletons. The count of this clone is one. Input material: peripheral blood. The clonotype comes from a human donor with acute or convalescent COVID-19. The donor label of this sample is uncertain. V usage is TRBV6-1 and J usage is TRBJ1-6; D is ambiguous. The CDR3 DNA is TGTGCCAGCAGTGAGAGGGAAAATTCACCCCTCCACTTT. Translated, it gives CASSERENSPLHF.